This T cell receptor (beta chain) was identified during a study of identical twins. The ends were cut back, 4 bases at V and 4 bases at J, with 10 bases in the middle. CDR1 and CDR2 from the germline V gene are LGHDT and YNNKEL (reference sequence). The CDR3 has 13 residues. TCRdb reanalysed the 5' RACE reads using MiXCR and keeps one entry per CDR3 protein. The sample includes under 1 million distinct CDR3 sequences, roughly an eighth of them seen just once. This clonotype has ten or more counts. This sample also appeared in a second study, on yellow fever vaccine responses in identical twins.

This receptor was obtained from a woman under 30 in good health. The sequenced sample was PBMCs. The V and J genes are TRBV3-1 and TRBJ1-2; maybe TRBD1 (6 bases). CDR3 loop: CASSLRDTYGYTF. In DNA, the CDR3 is TGTGCCAGCAGCCTTCGGGACACCTATGGCTACACCTTC.